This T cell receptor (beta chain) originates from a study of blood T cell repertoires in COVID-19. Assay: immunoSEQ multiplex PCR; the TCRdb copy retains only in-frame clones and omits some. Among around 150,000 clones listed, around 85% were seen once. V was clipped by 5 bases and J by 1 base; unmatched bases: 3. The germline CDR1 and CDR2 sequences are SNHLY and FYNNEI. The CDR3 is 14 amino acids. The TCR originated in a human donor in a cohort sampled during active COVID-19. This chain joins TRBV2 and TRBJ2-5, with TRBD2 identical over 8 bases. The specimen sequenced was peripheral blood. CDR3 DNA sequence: TGTGCCAGCAGTAGTAGCGGGGTCCAAGAGACCCAGTACTTC. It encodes CASSSSGVQETQYF.